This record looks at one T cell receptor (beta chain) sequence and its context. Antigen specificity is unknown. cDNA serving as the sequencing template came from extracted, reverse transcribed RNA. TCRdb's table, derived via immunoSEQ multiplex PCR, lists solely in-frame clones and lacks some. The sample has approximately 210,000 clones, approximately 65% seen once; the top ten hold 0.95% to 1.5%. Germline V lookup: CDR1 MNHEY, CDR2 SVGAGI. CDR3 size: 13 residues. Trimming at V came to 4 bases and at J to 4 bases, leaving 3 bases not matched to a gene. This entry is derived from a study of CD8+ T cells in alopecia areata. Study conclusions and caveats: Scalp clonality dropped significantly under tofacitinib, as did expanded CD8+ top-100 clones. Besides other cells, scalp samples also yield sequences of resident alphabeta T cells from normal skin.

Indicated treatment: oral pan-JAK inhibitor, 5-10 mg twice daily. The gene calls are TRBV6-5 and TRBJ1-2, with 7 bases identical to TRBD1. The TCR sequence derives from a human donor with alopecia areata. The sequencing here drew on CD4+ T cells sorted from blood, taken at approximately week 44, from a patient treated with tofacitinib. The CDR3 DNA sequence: TGTGCCAGCAGTTTTTCAGGGGGCTATGGCTACACCTTC. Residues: CASSFSGGYGYTF.